The 9 T cell receptor beta chains listed next were all sequenced from one sample in a study of blood T cell repertoires in COVID-19. Sequenced by immunoSEQ multiplex PCR; TCRdb stores in-frame clones only, minus some. The sample comprises under 250,000 clones, 80% to 90% of which are singletons, and roughly 3.7% rests with the top ten. The sequencing sample was made of PBMCs or T cells enriched from blood (not recorded which). These receptor sequences come from a woman aged 18-29 years in a cohort exposed to, infected with or recovered from COVID-19 (not recorded which).

CDR3 amino acids: CASLGSNTGELFF. The CDR3 nucleotides are TGTGCCAGCCTTGGGAGTAACACCGGGGAGCTGTTTTTT. The rearrangement links TRBV6-5 to TRBJ2-2; TRBD2 might be the D (5 bases). The CDR3 sequence is 13 residues long. V was cut by 8 bases and J by 2 bases, with 9 bases left in between. From germline, CDR1 is MNHEY and CDR2 SVGAGI.

The gene calls are TRBV11-1 and TRBJ1-2, with TRBD1 matching over 9 bases. The germline gives CDR1 SGHAT, CDR2 FQDESV (reference sequence). The CDR3 is 16 residues long. The junction had 13 bases not matched to a gene; V was cut back by 5 bases and J by 6 bases. CDR3 sequence (DNA): TGTGCCAGCAGCAAGGGACAGGGTAGATCCGGGGATGGCTACACCTTC. Translating it yields CASSKGQGRSGDGYTF.

The chain couples TRBV4-2 to TRBJ2-5; the match to TRBD2 covers 10 bases. The ends lost 1 base at V and 3 bases at J; junction bases unmatched: 8. Germline loops: CDR1 LGHNA, CDR2 YNFKEQ. The CDR3 is 17 amino acids. The CDR3 sequence is CASSQVAGTSDEETQYF. CDR3 nucleotides: TGTGCCAGCAGCCAAGTAGCCGGGACTAGCGACGAAGAGACCCAGTACTTC.

J is TRBJ2-1 and V is TRBV5-1, with 11 positions matching TRBD2. The CDR3 consists of 14 residues. V dropped 5 bases and J dropped 2; count of bases not matched to a gene: 0. Germline V gene lookup returns CDR1 SGHRS and CDR2 YFSETQ. Here the CDR3 DNA reads TGCGCCAGCAGGACTAGCGGGACCTACAATGAGCAGTTCTTC. Residues: CASRTSGTYNEQFF.

This clone was seen a few times. The gene calls are TRBV5-1 and TRBJ2-3, with D tentatively TRBD1 (6 bases). CDR1 is SGHRS, CDR2 YFSETQ, per germline. The ends were cut back, 0 bases at V and 3 bases at J, with 14 bases in the middle. The CDR3 extends over 16 amino acids. Written as DNA, the CDR3 is TGCGCCAGCAGCTTGGCAGGGGCACGGGAAACAGATACGCAGTATTTT. Translated: CASSLAGARETDTQYF.

The J gene is TRBJ2-1, the V gene TRBV25-1; 9 positions agree with TRBD1. CDR1 and CDR2 from the germline V gene are MGHDK and SYGVNS. The ends lost 4 bases at V and 2 bases at J; junction bases unmatched: 9. The CDR3 consists of 17 residues. The CDR3 loop is CASSADYRGQAYNEQFF. DNA for the CDR3: TGTGCCAGCAGTGCCGACTACAGGGGGCAGGCCTACAATGAGCAGTTCTTC.

CDR3 sequence reads: CATSISRGTDTQYF. The CDR3 DNA sequence: TGTGCCACCAGTATTAGCAGGGGAACAGATACGCAGTATTTT. V usage is TRBV24-1 and J usage is TRBJ2-3; the D gene is possibly TRBD1 (6 bases). The CDR3 is 14 amino acids. CDR1 and CDR2 (germline): KGHDR, SFDVKD. Trimming shortened V by 6 bases and J by 3 bases, and 12 bases separated the two germline ends.

J is TRBJ2-3 and V is TRBV23-1; 10 bases agree with TRBD1. TRBV23-1 is annotated as an ORF whose role is uncertain. Germline trimming cut 0 bases from V and 3 bases from J; bases unmatched to any gene: 12. The CDR3 contains 19 residues. The CDR3 sequence: CASSQSRGQGPRGTDTQYF. The CDR3 DNA reads TGCGCCAGCAGTCAATCCAGGGGACAGGGGCCCCGTGGGACAGATACGCAGTATTTT.

V usage is TRBV10-2 and J usage is TRBJ1-2, with a possible D match to TRBD1 (6 bases). In germline, CDR1 is WSHSY, CDR2 SAAADI. The CDR3 runs 13 residues. Trimming cost V 6 bases and J 6 bases, with 14 bases left between them. CDR3 residues: CASREDRLDGYTF. The DNA for the CDR3 is TGCGCCAGCAGGGAGGACAGACTGGATGGCTACACCTTC.